These T cell receptor beta chains were read from a single sample in a study of shared clonotypes between healthy human individuals. Generated by immunoSEQ multiplex PCR, the TCRdb table keeps only in-frame clones and is missing some. The top ten hold 1.4% of the sample, which has about 1 million clones, about 80% seen once. The sample taken for sequencing was memory CD4+ T cells sorted from blood. The receptors were sampled from a man between 18 and 35 years old in good health. The CDR3 runs from the conserved cysteine through the conserved F or W. The D gene is left open where the match is weak. For some rows the clone size is stated as once, few or many, or as a class when expanded; others skip it.

v_gene	j_gene	len	abundance	d_gene	CDR3nt	CDR3aa
TRBV11-2	TRBJ2-3	12	NA	NA	TGTGCCACCGGGACCGGGACAGATACGCAGTATTTT	CATGTGTDTQYF
TRBV10-3	TRBJ1-2	13	NA	TRBD1	TGTGCCATCGGGACAGGGACAAACTATGGCTACACCTTC	CAIGTGTNYGYTF
TRBV29-1	TRBJ2-7	11	NA	NA	TGCAGCGTTGAAGAGCCGGAAGGGCAGTACTTC	CSVEEPEGQYF
TRBV18	TRBJ1-5	16	NA	TRBD1	TGTGCCAGCTCACCTCAGGGGGGACAGGGGGCTTTGTCCCAGCATTTT	CASSPQGGQGALSQHF
TRBV5-1	TRBJ2-5	13	NA	NA	TGCGCCAGCAGCTTAGGAGGTGGAGAGACCCAGTACTTC	CASSLGGGETQYF
TRBV10-3	TRBJ2-1	15	NA	TRBD2	TGTGCCATCAGGGGGACTAGCGGGGGTCTGGATGAGCAGTTCTTC	CAIRGTSGGLDEQFF
TRBV11-2	TRBJ2-4	15	NA	NA	TGTGCCAGCAGCCTAAGACCCCAAGCCTCCGACATTCAGTACTTC	CASSLRPQASDIQYF
TRBV5-1	TRBJ2-3	17	NA	TRBD2	TGCGCCAGCAGCAGAGCAGGGACTAGCAGTAGCACAGATACGCAGTATTTT	CASSRAGTSSSTDTQYF
TRBV6-5	TRBJ1-5	14	NA	NA	TGTGCCAGGGGCCCGGGGGGCGGTGGTCAGCCCCAGCATTTT	CARGPGGGGQPQHF
TRBV14	TRBJ2-7	15	NA	NA	TGTGCCAGCAGCCACACAGGGCAGTTTCCCTACGAGCAGTACTTC	CASSHTGQFPYEQYF
TRBV7-9	TRBJ1-4	16	NA	NA	TGTGCCAGCAGCTTAAGTCAGGGGAAACTAAAAGAAAAACTGTTTTTT	CASSLSQGKLKEKLFF
TRBV4-3	TRBJ1-2	13	NA	NA	TGCGCCAGCAGCCTCGGAACACGATATGGCTACACCTTC	CASSLGTRYGYTF
TRBV6-5	TRBJ2-3	11	NA	NA	TGTGCCACCGCCCGGGGGGATACGCAGTATTTT	CATARGDTQYF
TRBV6-4	TRBJ1-6	15	NA	NA	TGTGCCAGCAGTGTCCCAAGCTCCTATAATTCACCCCTCCACTTT	CASSVPSSYNSPLHF
TRBV5-1	TRBJ1-1	15	NA	NA	TGCGCCAGCAGCTTGGGGGTAGGAATGAACACTGAAGCTTTCTTT	CASSLGVGMNTEAFF
TRBV5-1	TRBJ1-2	15	NA	NA	TGCGCCAGCAGCTTGGAAGCAGGATCTAACTATGGCTACACCTTC	CASSLEAGSNYGYTF
TRBV11-2	TRBJ1-1	16	once	TRBD1	TGTGCCAGCTTACCCCGGGACAGAACTATGAACACTGAAGCTTTCTTT	CASLPRDRTMNTEAFF
TRBV7-6	TRBJ1-1	13	NA	NA	TGTGCCAGCAGCGTAACACTCACCACTGAAGCTTTCTTT	CASSVTLTTEAFF
TRBV4-2	TRBJ1-1	15	NA	NA	TGTGCCAGCAGCCAAGATGGGTCAGGGGTCACTGAAGCTTTCTTT	CASSQDGSGVTEAFF
TRBV2	TRBJ1-1	12	NA	NA	TGTGCCAGCAGTGAATGGCCAGGCGAAGCTTTCTTT	CASSEWPGEAFF